These 7 T cell receptor beta chains were all obtained from the same sample, sequenced in a study of T cell responses to AZD1222 COVID-19 vaccine. Repertoires were generated with immunoSEQ multiplex PCR, while TCRdb's copy carries only in-frame clones and drops some. Of over 65,000 clones listed, around 80% are singletons. Sequences were derived from peripheral blood, sampled on day 0 of AZD1222 vaccination. The source of these receptors is an adult in good health.

The V and J genes are TRBV20-1 and TRBJ1-1; D remains ambiguous. This CDR3 spans 12 amino acids. CDR1 is DFQATT and CDR2 is SNEGSKA in the germline V gene (reference sequence). V lost 3 bases and J 1 base, leaving 6 bases between the germline ends. CDR3 DNA: TGCAGTGCTAGTGTCCGGAACACTGAAGCTTTCTTT. It is translated as CSASVRNTEAFF.

The chain couples TRBV5-1 to TRBJ2-2; D is unresolved. CDR1 is SGHRS and CDR2 is YFSETQ in the germline V gene. This CDR3 has 15 residues. Trimming took 4 bases from V and 2 from J, leaving 12 bases between them. The CDR3 DNA reads as TGCGCCAGCAGCGATCAGGCAGGCAACACCGGGGAGCTGTTTTTT. Its translation is CASSDQAGNTGELFF.

This chain joins TRBV10-1 and TRBJ1-2; D remains unclear. The CDR3 has 13 amino acids. The V gene lost 2 bases and the J gene lost 3 bases, with 7 bases spanning the gap. CDR1 is WNHNN, CDR2 SYGVQD, per germline (reference sequence). CDR3 in amino acids: CASSETGDYGYTF. The CDR3 DNA reads as TGCGCCAGCAGTGAGACGGGAGACTATGGCTACACCTTC.

This clone was seen a handful of times. The CDR3 reads CASSQDGSGTTGNTIYF. The DNA of the CDR3 is TGCGCCAGCAGCCAAGATGGATCCGGGACAACTGGAAACACCATATATTTT. The chain uses TRBV4-1 and TRBJ1-3, with D perhaps matching TRBD1 (6 bases). The CDR3 totals 17 residues. The germline V and J ends were trimmed by 0 bases and 2 bases, with 14 bases remaining between them. The germline V gene has CDR1 MGHRA and CDR2 YSYEKL.

The gene calls are TRBV10-2 and TRBJ1-6, with D tentatively TRBD1 (6 bases). This CDR3 comprises 15 residues. The V gene lost 8 bases and the J gene lost 9 bases, with 20 bases spanning the gap. In germline, CDR1 is WSHSY, CDR2 SAAADI. CDR3 region: CASGGPREGGSPLHF. Here the CDR3 DNA reads TGCGCCAGCGGGGGACCCCGAGAGGGGGGTTCACCCCTCCACTTT.

The CDR3 DNA is TGTGCCAGCAGTGATTGGACAGGGGCGTCCTACAATGAGCAGTTCTTC. Translation gives CASSDWTGASYNEQFF. The rearrangement uses TRBV2 and TRBJ2-1, with 9 bases aligning to TRBD1. Germline values: CDR1 SNHLY, CDR2 FYNNEI. The J segment lost 1 base and the V segment lost 3 bases, leaving 4 bases of the junction unmatched. The CDR3 covers 16 residues. The whole variable domain, filled in from reference TRBV2 and TRBJ2-1, reads EPEVTQTPSHQVTQMGQEVILRCVPISNHLYFYWYRQILGQKVEFLVSFYNNEISEKSEIFDDQFSVERPDGSNFTLKIRSTKLEDSAMYFCASSDWTGASYNEQFFGPGTRLTVL.

This sequence joins TRBV5-1 and TRBJ2-5; possible D gene TRBD1, 5 bases. The CDR3 is made up of 13 amino acids. The germline V gene has CDR1 SGHRS and CDR2 YFSETQ. The V end lost 4 bases, the J end lost 5 bases, and 12 bases lay between the germline ends. The CDR3 here is CASSVQGFETQYF. CDR3 sequence (DNA): TGCGCCAGCAGCGTGCAGGGCTTCGAGACCCAGTACTTC.